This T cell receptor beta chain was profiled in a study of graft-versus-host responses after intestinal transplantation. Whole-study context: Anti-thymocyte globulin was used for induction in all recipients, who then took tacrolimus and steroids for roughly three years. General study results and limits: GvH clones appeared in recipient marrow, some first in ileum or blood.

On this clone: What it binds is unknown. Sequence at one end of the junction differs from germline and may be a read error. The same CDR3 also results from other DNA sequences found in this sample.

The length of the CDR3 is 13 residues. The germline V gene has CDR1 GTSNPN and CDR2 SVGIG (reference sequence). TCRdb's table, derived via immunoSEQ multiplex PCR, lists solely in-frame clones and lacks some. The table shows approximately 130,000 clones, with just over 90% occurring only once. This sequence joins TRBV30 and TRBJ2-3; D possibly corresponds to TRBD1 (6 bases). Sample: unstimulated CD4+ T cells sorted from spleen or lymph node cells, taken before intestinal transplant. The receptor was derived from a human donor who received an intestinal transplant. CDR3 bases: TGTGCTTGGAGTGTAAAGGGGGCAGATACGCAGTATTTT. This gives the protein CAWSVKGADTQYF.